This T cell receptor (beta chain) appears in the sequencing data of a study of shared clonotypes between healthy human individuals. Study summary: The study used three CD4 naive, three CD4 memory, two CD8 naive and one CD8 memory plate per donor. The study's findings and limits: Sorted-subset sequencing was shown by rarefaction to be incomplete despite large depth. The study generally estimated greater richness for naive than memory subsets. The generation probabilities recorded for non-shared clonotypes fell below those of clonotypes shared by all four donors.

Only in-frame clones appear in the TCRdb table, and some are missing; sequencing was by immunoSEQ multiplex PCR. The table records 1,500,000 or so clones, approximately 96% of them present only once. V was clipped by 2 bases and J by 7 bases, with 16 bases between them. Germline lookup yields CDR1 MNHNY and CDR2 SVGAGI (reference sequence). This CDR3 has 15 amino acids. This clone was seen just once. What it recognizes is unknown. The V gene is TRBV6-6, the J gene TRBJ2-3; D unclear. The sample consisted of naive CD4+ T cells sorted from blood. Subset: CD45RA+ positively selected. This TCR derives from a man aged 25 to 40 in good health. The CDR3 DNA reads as TGTGCCAGCAGTTACGCGACGGAGATTCTAAATACGCAGTATTTT. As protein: CASSYATEILNTQYF.